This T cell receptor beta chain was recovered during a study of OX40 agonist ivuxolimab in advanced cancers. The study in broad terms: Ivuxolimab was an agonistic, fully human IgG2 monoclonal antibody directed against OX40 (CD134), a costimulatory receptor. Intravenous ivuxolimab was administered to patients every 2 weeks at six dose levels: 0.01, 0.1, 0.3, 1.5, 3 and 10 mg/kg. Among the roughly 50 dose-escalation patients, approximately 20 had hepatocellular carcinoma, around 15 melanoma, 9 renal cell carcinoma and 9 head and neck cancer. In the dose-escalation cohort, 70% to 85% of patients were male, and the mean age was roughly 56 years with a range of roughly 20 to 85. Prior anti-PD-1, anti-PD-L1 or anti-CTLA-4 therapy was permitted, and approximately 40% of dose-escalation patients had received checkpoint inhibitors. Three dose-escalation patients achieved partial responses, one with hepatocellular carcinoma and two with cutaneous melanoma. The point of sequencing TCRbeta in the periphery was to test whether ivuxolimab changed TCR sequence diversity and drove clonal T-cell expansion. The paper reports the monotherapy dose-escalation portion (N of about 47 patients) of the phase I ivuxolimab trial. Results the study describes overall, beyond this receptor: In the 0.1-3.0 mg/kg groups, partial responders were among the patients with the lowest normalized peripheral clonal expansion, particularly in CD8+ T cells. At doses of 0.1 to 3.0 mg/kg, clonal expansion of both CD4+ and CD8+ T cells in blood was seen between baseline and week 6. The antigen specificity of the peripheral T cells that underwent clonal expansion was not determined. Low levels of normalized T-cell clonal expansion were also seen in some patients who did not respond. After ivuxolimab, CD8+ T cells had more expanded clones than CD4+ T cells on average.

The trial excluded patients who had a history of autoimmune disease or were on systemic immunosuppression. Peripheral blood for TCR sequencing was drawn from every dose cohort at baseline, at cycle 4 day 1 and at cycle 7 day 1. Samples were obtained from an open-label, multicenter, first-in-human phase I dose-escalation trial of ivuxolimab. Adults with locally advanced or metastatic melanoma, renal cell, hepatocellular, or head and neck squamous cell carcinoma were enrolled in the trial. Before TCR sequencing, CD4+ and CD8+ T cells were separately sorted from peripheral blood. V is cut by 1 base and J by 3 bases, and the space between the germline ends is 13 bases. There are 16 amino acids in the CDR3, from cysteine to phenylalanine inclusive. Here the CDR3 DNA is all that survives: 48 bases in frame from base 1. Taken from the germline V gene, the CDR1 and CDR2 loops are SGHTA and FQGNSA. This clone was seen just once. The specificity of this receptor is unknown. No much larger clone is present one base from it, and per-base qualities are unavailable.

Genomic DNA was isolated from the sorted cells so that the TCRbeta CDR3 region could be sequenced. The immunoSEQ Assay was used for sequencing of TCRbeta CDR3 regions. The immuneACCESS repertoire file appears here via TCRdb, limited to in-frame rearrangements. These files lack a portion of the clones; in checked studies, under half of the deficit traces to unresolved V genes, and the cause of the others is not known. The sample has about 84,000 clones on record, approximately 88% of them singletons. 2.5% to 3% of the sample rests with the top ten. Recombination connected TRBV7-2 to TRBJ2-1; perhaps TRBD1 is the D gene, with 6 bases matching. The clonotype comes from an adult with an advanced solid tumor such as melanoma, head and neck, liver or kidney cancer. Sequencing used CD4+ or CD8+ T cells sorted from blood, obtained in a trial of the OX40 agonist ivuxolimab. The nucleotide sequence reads TGTGCCAGCAGCTTAGGAGCAGGGGTTGGCTACAATGAGCAGTTCTTC. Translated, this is CASSLGAGVGYNEQFF.